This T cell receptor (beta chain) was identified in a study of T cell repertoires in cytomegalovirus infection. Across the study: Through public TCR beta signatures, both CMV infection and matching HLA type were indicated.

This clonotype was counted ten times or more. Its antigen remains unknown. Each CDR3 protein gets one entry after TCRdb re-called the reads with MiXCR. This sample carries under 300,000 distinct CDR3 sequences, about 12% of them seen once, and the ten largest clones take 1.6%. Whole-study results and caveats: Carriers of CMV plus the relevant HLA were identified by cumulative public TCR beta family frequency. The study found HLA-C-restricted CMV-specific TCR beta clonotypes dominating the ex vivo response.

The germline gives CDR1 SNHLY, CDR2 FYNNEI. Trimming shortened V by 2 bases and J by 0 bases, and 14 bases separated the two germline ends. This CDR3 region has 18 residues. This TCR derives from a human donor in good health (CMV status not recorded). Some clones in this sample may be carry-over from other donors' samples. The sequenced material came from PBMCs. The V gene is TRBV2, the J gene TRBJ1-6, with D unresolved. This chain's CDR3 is CASSEMMARSSYNSPLHF. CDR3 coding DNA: TGTGCCAGCAGTGAAATGATGGCGAGAAGCTCCTATAATTCACCCCTCCACTTT.